This TCR beta chain is from a study of OX40 agonist ivuxolimab in advanced cancers. Study-level background: Recorded diagnoses for dose-escalation patients were hepatocellular carcinoma, melanoma, renal cell or head and neck cancer.

This table comes from immunoSEQ multiplex PCR, and its TCRdb copy is limited to in-frame clones, with some not included. The data hold about 110,000 clones, with around 93% observed a single time. Between the trimmed V and J ends, which lost 7 bases and 2 bases, there was a span of 15 bases. The CDR3 sequence is 15 residues long. Germline V gives CDR1 SEHNR, CDR2 FQNEAQ (reference sequence). The sample in question was CD4+ or CD8+ T cells sorted from blood, obtained in a trial of the OX40 agonist ivuxolimab. The sequence came from an adult with an advanced solid tumor such as melanoma, head and neck, liver or kidney cancer. This sequence joins TRBV7-9 and TRBJ2-1; no clear D gene. CDR3 coding DNA: TGTGCCAGCACTCCCCGGACCGCTGCCTACAATGAGCAGTTCTTC. It specifies CASTPRTAAYNEQFF. Full variable domain (missing parts from reference TRBV7-9 and TRBJ2-1): DTGVSQNPRHKITKRGQNVTFRCDPISEHNRLYWYRQTLGQGPEFLTYFQNEAQLEKSRLLSDRFSAERPKGSFSTLEIQRTEQGDSAMYLCASTPRTAAYNEQFFGPGTRLTVL.